This TCR beta chain was recorded in a study of blood T cell repertoires in COVID-19. Study in general: Whether acute or convalescent, the COVID-19 samples came from the United States, Italy and Spain.

V shed 3 bases, J shed 7 bases, and the junction held 10 bases outside the gene matches. Germline V gene data show CDR1 as MGHRA and CDR2 as YSYEKL. The CDR3 totals 16 residues. In the original analysis: Scientists estimated how many nucleated cells there were by amplifying reference gene primers. TCRdb's copy holds only in-frame clones and misses some; the assay was immunoSEQ multiplex PCR. V, J and clone size are taken as reported in that table, and D and trimming were inferred from the DNA itself. The sample carries more than 150,000 clones, 86% recorded once. Sequenced sample: peripheral blood. The sequence was obtained from a man aged 18 to 30 with acute or convalescent COVID-19. V is TRBV4-1 and J is TRBJ1-4; 8 bases align to TRBD1. The CDR3 region is CASSHDPGQALEKLFF. The CDR3 nucleotides are TGCGCCAGCAGCCACGACCCGGGACAGGCGCTTGAAAAACTGTTTTTT.